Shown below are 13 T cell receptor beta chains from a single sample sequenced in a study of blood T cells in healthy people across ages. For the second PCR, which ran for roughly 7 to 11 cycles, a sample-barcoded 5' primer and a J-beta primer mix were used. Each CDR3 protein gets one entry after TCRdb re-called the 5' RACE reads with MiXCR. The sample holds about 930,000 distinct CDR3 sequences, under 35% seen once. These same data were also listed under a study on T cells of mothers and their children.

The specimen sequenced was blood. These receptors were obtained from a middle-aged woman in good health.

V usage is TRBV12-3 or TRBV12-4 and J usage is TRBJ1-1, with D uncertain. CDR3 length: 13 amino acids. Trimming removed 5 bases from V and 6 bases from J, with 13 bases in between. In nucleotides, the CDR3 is TGTGCCAGCAGTCCCATGGGGAGCGCTGAAGCTTTCTTT. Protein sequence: CASSPMGSAEAFF.

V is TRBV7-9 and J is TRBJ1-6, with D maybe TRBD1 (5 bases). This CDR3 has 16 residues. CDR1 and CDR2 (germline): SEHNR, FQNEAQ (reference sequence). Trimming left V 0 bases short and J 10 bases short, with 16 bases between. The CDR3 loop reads CASSLARGLEASPLHF. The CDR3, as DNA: TGTGCCAGCAGCTTAGCACGGGGCCTAGAGGCGTCACCCCTCCACTTT.

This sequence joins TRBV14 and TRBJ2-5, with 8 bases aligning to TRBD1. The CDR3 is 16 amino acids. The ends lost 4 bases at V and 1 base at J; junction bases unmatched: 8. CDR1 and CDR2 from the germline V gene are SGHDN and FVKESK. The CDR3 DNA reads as TGTGCCAGCAGCCGATTTGACAGGGGCCTCCAAGAGACCCAGTACTTC. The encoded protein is CASSRFDRGLQETQYF.

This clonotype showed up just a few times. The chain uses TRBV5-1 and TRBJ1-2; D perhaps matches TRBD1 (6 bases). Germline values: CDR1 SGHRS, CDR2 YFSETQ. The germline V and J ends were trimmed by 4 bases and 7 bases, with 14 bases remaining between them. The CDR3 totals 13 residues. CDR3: CASSEPGVGGYTF. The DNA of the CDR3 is TGCGCCAGCAGCGAGCCAGGGGTGGGTGGCTACACCTTC.

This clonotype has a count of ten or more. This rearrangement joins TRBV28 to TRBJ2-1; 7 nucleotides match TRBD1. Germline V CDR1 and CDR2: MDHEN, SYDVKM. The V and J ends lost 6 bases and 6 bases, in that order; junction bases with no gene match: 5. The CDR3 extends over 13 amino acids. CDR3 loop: CASRFYRGNEQFF. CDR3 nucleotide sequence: TGTGCCAGCAGATTCTACAGGGGCAATGAGCAGTTCTTC.

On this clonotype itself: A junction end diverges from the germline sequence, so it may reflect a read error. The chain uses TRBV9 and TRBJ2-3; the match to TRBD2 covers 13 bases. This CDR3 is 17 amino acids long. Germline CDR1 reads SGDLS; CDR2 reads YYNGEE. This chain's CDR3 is CANSLTTSGGFTDTQYF. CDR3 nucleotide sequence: TGTGCCAACAGCCTCACGACTAGCGGGGGGTTCACAGATACGCAGTATTTT.

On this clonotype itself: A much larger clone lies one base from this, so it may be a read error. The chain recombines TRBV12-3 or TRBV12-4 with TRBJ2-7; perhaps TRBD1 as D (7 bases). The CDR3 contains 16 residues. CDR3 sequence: CAGSGRRDRTSYEQYF. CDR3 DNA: TGTGCCGGCAGTGGGAGGAGGGACAGAACCTCCTACGAGCAGTACTTC.

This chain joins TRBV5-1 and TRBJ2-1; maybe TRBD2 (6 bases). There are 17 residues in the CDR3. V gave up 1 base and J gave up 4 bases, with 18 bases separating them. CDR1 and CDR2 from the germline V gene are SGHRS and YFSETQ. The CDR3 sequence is CASSLPRGTGDYNEQFF. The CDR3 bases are TGCGCCAGCAGCTTGCCCCGGGGGACTGGAGATTACAATGAGCAGTTCTTC.

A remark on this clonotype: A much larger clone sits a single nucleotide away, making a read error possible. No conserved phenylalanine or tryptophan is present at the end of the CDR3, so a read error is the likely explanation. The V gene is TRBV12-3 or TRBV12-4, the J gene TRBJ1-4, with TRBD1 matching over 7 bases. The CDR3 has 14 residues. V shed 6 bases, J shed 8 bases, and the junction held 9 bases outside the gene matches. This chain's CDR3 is CASSPTDRAEKLFC. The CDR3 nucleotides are TGTGCCAGCAGCCCCACAGACAGGGCGGAAAAACTGTTTTGT.

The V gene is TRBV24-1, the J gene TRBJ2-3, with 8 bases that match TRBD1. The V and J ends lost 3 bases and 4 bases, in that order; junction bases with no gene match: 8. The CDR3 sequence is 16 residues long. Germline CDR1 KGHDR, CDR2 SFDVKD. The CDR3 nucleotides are TGTGCCACCAGTGATCGGAGCGGACAGGGAGCAGATACGCAGTATTTT. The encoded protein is CATSDRSGQGADTQYF.

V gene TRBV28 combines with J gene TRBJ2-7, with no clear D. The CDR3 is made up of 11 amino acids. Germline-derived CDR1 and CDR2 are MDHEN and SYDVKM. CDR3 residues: CAGPATYEQYF. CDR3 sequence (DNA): TGTGCAGGACCTGCCACCTACGAGCAGTACTTC.

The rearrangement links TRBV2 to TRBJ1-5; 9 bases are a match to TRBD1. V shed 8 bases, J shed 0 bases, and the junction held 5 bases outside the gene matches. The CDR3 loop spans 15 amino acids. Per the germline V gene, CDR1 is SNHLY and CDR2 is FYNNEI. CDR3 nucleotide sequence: TGTGCCAGCGAGGGACAGGGCGATAGCAATCAGCCCCAGCATTTT. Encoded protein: CASEGQGDSNQPQHF.

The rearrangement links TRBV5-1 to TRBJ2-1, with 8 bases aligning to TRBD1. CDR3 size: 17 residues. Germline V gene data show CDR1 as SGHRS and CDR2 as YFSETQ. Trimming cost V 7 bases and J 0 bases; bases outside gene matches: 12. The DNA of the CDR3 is TGCGCCAGCTCGACCCGGACAGGGATGAGCTCCTACAATGAGCAGTTCTTC. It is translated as CASSTRTGMSSYNEQFF.